Below are 13 T cell receptor beta chains sequenced from a single sample in a study of post-analysis software for immune sequencing data. Notes on the study in general: Patients had higher frequencies than controls of roughly 5 TRBV segments, including TRBV5-6, TRBV5-1 and TRBV20-1.

These TCRs' antigens remain unknown. Every TCR beta cDNA library bore unique molecular identifiers. TCRdb re-analysed the PCR reads in MiXCR, keeping a single row per CDR3 protein. The table lists more than 450,000 distinct CDR3 sequences, 30% to 40% of them singletons. The sample comprised blood. All receptors come from a girl aged 2 to 17 with multiple sclerosis.

This clonotype occurred a few times. This chain uses TRBV7-9 with TRBJ2-4, with 7 bases lining up with TRBD1. J was trimmed by 0 bases and V by 3 bases; bases with no gene match: 11. Germline V lookup: CDR1 SEHNR, CDR2 FQNEAQ (reference sequence). The CDR3 sequence is 18 residues long. The chain's CDR3 is CASSFEGQRFLAKNIQYF. The CDR3 region has the DNA TGTGCCAGCAGCTTCGAGGGACAGAGATTTCTAGCCAAAAACATTCAGTACTTC.

This clonotype was counted between two and nine times. The V gene is TRBV3-1, the J gene TRBJ2-1; D may be TRBD2 (5 bases). CDR3 length: 15 amino acids. Trimming stripped 6 bases from V and 0 bases from J, with 12 bases between. Germline V gene lookup returns CDR1 LGHDT and CDR2 YNNKEL (reference sequence). The CDR3 DNA follows: TGTGCCAGCAGATCGGACTCAAGCTCCTACAATGAGCAGTTCTTC. This gives the protein CASRSDSSSYNEQFF.

This clonotype was found a few times. The chain carries TRBV10-3 and TRBJ2-3; 11 bases are shared with TRBD2. The V segment lost 10 bases and the J segment 2 bases; nucleotides outside the gene matches: 17. The CDR3 is made up of 18 amino acids. The germline V gene encodes CDR1 ENHRY and CDR2 SYGVKD. The CDR3 bases are TGTGCCACAGCATGGGGTCTAGCGGGGGGTACCAACACAGATACGCAGTATTTT. As protein: CATAWGLAGGTNTDTQYF.

This clonotype was detected only a few times. The chain uses TRBV5-1 and TRBJ2-3, with TRBD2 matching 7 bases. V trimming: 0 bases; J trimming: 2 bases; junction bases outside the gene matches: 6. Germline V gene sequence: CDR1 SGHRS, CDR2 YFSETQ. The CDR3 length is 16 residues. The CDR3 here is CASSLGRAGNTDTQYF. The DNA for the CDR3 is TGCGCCAGCAGCTTGGGTCGAGCGGGGAACACAGATACGCAGTATTTT.

This clonotype came up a few times. CDR3 coding DNA: TGCGCCAGCAGCCAAGAGGGTAGTAGCTTTGGGGGGGAGACCCAGTACTTC. This sequence encodes CASSQEGSSFGGETQYF. V is TRBV4-1 and J is TRBJ2-5, with D perhaps matching TRBD2 (6 bases). CDR1 is MGHRA and CDR2 is YSYEKL in the germline V gene. Trimming removed 0 bases from V and 5 bases from J, with 19 bases in between. The CDR3 is 17 residues long.

This clonotype has just a few counts. The rearrangement joins TRBV2 to TRBJ1-1; D call uncertain. The CDR3 is 13 residues long. Trimming left V 6 bases short and J 0 bases short, with 8 bases between. Germline lookup yields CDR1 SNHLY and CDR2 FYNNEI. The CDR3 sequence: CASRGNMNTEAFF. The CDR3 region has the DNA TGTGCCAGCAGAGGGAACATGAACACTGAAGCTTTCTTT.

A few counts support this clonotype. This chain connects TRBV29-1 to TRBJ1-2; D unclear. The CDR3 spans 12 residues. Trimming removed 0 bases at V and 6 bases at J, with 8 bases between. The germline gives CDR1 SQVTM, CDR2 ANQGSEA. CDR3 DNA: TGCAGCGTTGAAGATCGCGGAGATGGCTACACCTTC. This sequence encodes CSVEDRGDGYTF.

The chain uses TRBV5-6 and TRBJ2-5; D gene uncertain. The CDR3 runs 14 residues. Per germline, CDR1 SGHDT and CDR2 YYEEEE. V lost 4 bases to trimming and J lost 0 bases, with 10 bases between them. The DNA of the CDR3 is TGTGCCAGCAGCCCACTCCTGGACCAAGAGACCCAGTACTTC. It yields the protein CASSPLLDQETQYF. Filled out from reference TRBV5-6 and TRBJ2-5, the complete variable domain reads DAGVTQSPTHLIKTRGQQVTLRCSPKSGHDTVSWYQQALGQGPQFIFQYYEEEERQRGNFPDRFSGHQFPNYSSELNVNALLLGDSALYLCASSPLLDQETQYFGPGTRLLVL.

The CDR3 spells CASSLRALGIQYF. As DNA, the CDR3 is TGTGCCAGCAGCCTTCGGGCCCTGGGCATTCAGTACTTC. The V call is TRBV3-1, the J call TRBJ2-4; D unresolved. This CDR3 comprises 13 residues. Trimming shortened V by 4 bases and J by 9 bases, and 13 bases separated the two germline ends. Germline-derived CDR1 and CDR2 are LGHDT and YNNKEL (reference sequence).

This clonotype has more than one count but fewer than ten. This chain connects TRBV29-1 to TRBJ2-1; 8 bases fit TRBD2. The better agreement between TRBJ2-7 and the DNA end casts doubt on the J call. This CDR3 is built from 19 residues. CDR1 is SQVTM, CDR2 ANQGSEA, per germline. The CDR3 coding sequence is TGCAGCGTTGAAGATCTTAAAGGCGTCCGGGGGGGCTCCTACAATGAGCAGTACTTC. It encodes CSVEDLKGVRGGSYNEQYF.

The table lists this clonotype with a few counts. CDR3 in amino acids: CASSTSTSGEETQYF. CDR3 bases: TGTGCCAGCAGTACATCGACTAGCGGGGAAGAGACCCAGTACTTC. V usage is TRBV6-6 and J usage is TRBJ2-5, with TRBD2 matching 11 bases. This CDR3 has 15 residues. The trim removed 5 bases at V and 3 bases at J, leaving 5 bases unmatched. Germline CDR1 and CDR2: MNHNY and SVGAGI (reference sequence).

In its sample, this clonotype was seen a few times. CDR3 in amino acids: CSAIFATRNSPLHF. CDR3 sequence (DNA): TGCAGTGCAATCTTCGCCACGAGGAATTCACCCCTCCACTTT. The chain carries TRBV20-1 and TRBJ1-6; D ambiguous. In germline, CDR1 is DFQATT, CDR2 SNEGSKA (reference sequence). The CDR3 loop spans 14 amino acids. V lost 6 bases and J 7 bases, leaving 16 bases between the germline ends.

In its sample, this clonotype was seen a few times. V is TRBV7-3 and J is TRBJ2-3; TRBD2 matches at 10 bases. J was trimmed by 11 bases and V by 0 bases; bases with no gene match: 5. The CDR3 length is 14 residues. Germline-derived CDR1 and CDR2 are SGHTA and FQGTGA. DNA for the CDR3: TGTGCCAGCAGCTTAACCCGGACTAGCGGAAAGCAGTATTTT. It specifies CASSLTRTSGKQYF. The whole variable domain, filled in from reference TRBV7-3 and TRBJ2-3, reads GAGVSQTPSNKVTEKGKYVELRCDPISGHTALYWYRQSLGQGPEFLIYFQGTGAADDSGLPNDRFFAVRPEGSVSTLKIQRTERGDSAVYLCASSLTRTSGKQYFGPGTRLTVL.